This T cell receptor (beta chain) was captured by sequencing in a study of neurological immune-mediated disorders. Regarding this clonotype: Its antigen is not known. The junction does not match germline at one end; this may be a read error.

Whole-study results and caveats: The multiple sclerosis repertoire cluster had no association with any clinical or MRI feature.

The CDR3 spans 15 residues. The germline CDR1 and CDR2 sequences are SGDLS and YYNGEE. cDNA synthesis was performed by 5'RACE with 10-nucleotide random UMIs. Over 190 million TCR-beta sequences from 15-18 subjects came out of each sequencing run. TCRdb redid the calling of the 5' RACE reads with MiXCR, one entry per CDR3 protein. The sample lists approximately 68,000 distinct CDR3 sequences; roughly 4.4% were seen once. The J gene is TRBJ1-6, the V gene TRBV9; 9 bases line up with TRBD1. The source of this sequence is a woman aged 70-85 years with multiple sclerosis. The specimen was PBMCs. This CDR3 reads CASSPQGQGSSPLHF. The CDR3 DNA is TGTGCCAGCAGCCCCCAAGGACAGGGGAGTTCACCCCTACACTTT.